This TCR beta chain was captured in a study of CDR3 diversity in severe acne (dated by TCRdb to the late 2010s). The library was obtained by PCR. TCRdb shows the sequencer as Illumina HiSeq 2000. TCRdb handled the public reads itself, with Q25 trimming in fastp and clone calling in MiXCR, and kept productive beta chains. One record per CDR3 amino acid sequence lists the most common genes and DNA. The sample records about 93,000 distinct CDR3 sequences, about half of which are singletons. The ten largest account for about 9.5% of the sample. As for this clonotype: Its antigen remains unidentified. The record has no base qualities; no much larger clone is one base away.

The sample taken for sequencing was blood. The source is a male donor in good health, serving as a control.

The sequence in DNA is TGTGCCACCAGTGATTTCGACAGCATCACCGGGGAGCTGTTTTTT. Its translation reads: CATSDFDSITGELFF. Here the chain combines TRBV24-1 and TRBJ2-2, with a tentative D gene TRBD1 over 5 matching bases. V sheds 1 base and J sheds 4 bases, leaving 9 bases between their ends. Looking up the germline V gene yields CDR1 KGHDR and CDR2 SFDVKD. From the cysteine through the phenylalanine, the CDR3 covers 15 amino acids. Only CDR3 DNA remains: 45 bases, in frame from the first base.